Below are 14 T cell receptor beta chains sequenced from a single sample in a study of cytomegalovirus exposure and HLA in healthy donors. Clones were read by immunoSEQ multiplex PCR, and TCRdb kept only the in-frame ones, dropping some. The table lists approximately 160,000 clones, about 86% of them singletons. Sequences were obtained from PBMCs. The receptors shown here come from a woman younger than 35 in good health and CMV-seronegative.

The V gene is TRBV9, the J gene TRBJ2-1; 8 bases align to TRBD1. Germline CDR1 reads SGDLS; CDR2 reads YYNGEE. V dropped 3 bases and J dropped 4; count of bases not matched to a gene: 9. The CDR3 extends over 16 amino acids. CDR3 DNA: TGTGCCAGCAGCGGCAAACAGGGGGAGCGGTACAATGAGCAGTTCTTC. Amino acids: CASSGKQGERYNEQFF.

This rearrangement joins TRBV30 to TRBJ1-4; D not resolved. The germline CDR1 and CDR2 sequences are GTSNPN and SVGIG (reference sequence). The V end was cut by 6 bases, the J end by 4 bases, with 21 bases between. This CDR3 comprises 16 residues. As DNA, the CDR3 is TGTGCCTGCCCCTCTCCGACCGACGGAGATAATGAAAAACTGTTTTTT. Translation gives CACPSPTDGDNEKLFF.

In its sample, this clone was seen once. V and J are TRBV29-1 and TRBJ1-2, with TRBD1 as a possible D gene (6 bases). This CDR3 is 15 amino acids long. Per germline, CDR1 SQVTM and CDR2 ANQGSEA. The CDR3 bases are TGCATGACATCGGAGGGAGGGGGAAGGGACTATGGCTACACCTTC. Translated: CMTSEGGGRDYGYTF.

The CDR3 DNA is TGCGCCAGCAGCCAAGCCCTTCTGGCGGGGGGGCTGAATACGCAGTATTTT. Its translation is CASSQALLAGGLNTQYF. The V call is TRBV4-3, the J call TRBJ2-3, with 9 bases that match TRBD2. The junction had 12 bases not matched to a gene; V was cut back by 1 base and J by 7 bases. The germline CDR1 and CDR2 sequences are LGHNA and YSLEER. The CDR3 runs to 17 residues.

V is TRBV6-5 and J is TRBJ2-1, with D maybe TRBD2 (5 bases). CDR3 length: 14 residues. In germline, CDR1 is MNHEY, CDR2 SVGAGI. The V end was cut by 4 bases, the J end by 2 bases, with 9 bases between. This chain's CDR3 is CASSSEAPYNEQFF. Written as DNA, the CDR3 is TGTGCCAGCAGTTCGGAGGCCCCCTACAATGAGCAGTTCTTC.

The chain uses TRBV4-3 and TRBJ2-2; possible D gene TRBD1, 7 bases. The V and J ends lost 1 base and 4 bases respectively, with 19 bases between them. This CDR3 comprises 18 residues. The V gene's germline CDR1 is LGHNA and CDR2 YSLEER. The CDR3 region is CASSQGHRGGGSTGELFF. The CDR3 bases are TGCGCCAGCAGCCAAGGCCACAGAGGAGGGGGCAGCACCGGGGAGCTGTTTTTT.

The chain recombines TRBV7-2 with TRBJ1-1; the D gene is possibly TRBD1 (6 bases). The CDR3 is 16 residues long. V was pared by 8 bases and J by 5 bases, with 24 bases between. Germline V gene lookup returns CDR1 SGHTA and CDR2 FQGNSA. The CDR3 reads CASRLSAGEVWTEAFF. The CDR3 nucleotides are TGTGCCAGCCGGTTGTCGGCAGGGGAAGTATGGACTGAAGCTTTCTTT.

The chain is built from TRBV4-3 and TRBJ2-6; D not certain. The CDR3 has 14 residues. Looked up from germline, CDR1 is LGHNA and CDR2 is YSLEER. V was clipped by 4 bases and J by 0 bases, with 4 bases between them. As DNA, the CDR3 is TGCGCCAGCAGCCTGAGCTCTGGGGCCAACGTCCTGACTTTC. Protein: CASSLSSGANVLTF.

The J gene is TRBJ2-1, the V gene TRBV7-9, with TRBD2 as a possible D gene (5 bases). CDR1 is SEHNR, CDR2 FQNEAQ, per germline (reference sequence). The V end lost 6 bases, the J end lost 3 bases, and 9 bases lay between the germline ends. The CDR3 extends over 13 amino acids. CDR3 protein: CASRGAHYNEQFF. Written as DNA, the CDR3 is TGTGCCAGCAGGGGAGCCCACTACAATGAGCAGTTCTTC.

The chain employs TRBV18 and TRBJ2-1, with 8 bases identical to TRBD1. The V gene's germline CDR1 is KGHSH and CDR2 LQKENI. This CDR3 comprises 17 residues. Trimming removed 3 bases from V and 9 bases from J; junction bases left unmatched: 16. CDR3 amino acids: CASSPTPQGAVIGEQFF. CDR3 sequence (DNA): TGTGCCAGCTCACCCACGCCGCAGGGGGCGGTTATAGGTGAGCAGTTCTTC.

This chain links TRBV2 with TRBJ1-4, with no clear D. Trimming left V 6 bases short and J 11 bases short, with 19 bases between. This CDR3 is 14 amino acids long. The germline V gene has CDR1 SNHLY and CDR2 FYNNEI. Here the CDR3 DNA reads TGTGCCAGCAGGGGAGACCCGACAATGAATAAACTGTTTTTT. Its translation: CASRGDPTMNKLFF.

The rearrangement joins TRBV19 to TRBJ2-7; 9 bases line up with TRBD1. The V gene end was trimmed by 10 bases and the J gene end by 6 bases; junction bases not matched to a gene: 13. CDR3 length: 14 amino acids. Germline-derived CDR1 and CDR2 are LNHDA and SQIVND (reference sequence). The CDR3 DNA sequence: TGTGCCACCAGGGGGACAGGGACTCAAGGCGAGCAGTACTTC. Translating gives CATRGTGTQGEQYF.

This clone was found once. The chain joins TRBV11-2 to TRBJ2-5; a possible D gene is TRBD2 (6 bases). Trimming stripped 8 bases from V and 5 bases from J, with 18 bases between. In germline, CDR1 is SGHAT, CDR2 FQNNGV. This CDR3 comprises 14 residues. CDR3 DNA: TGTGCCAGCGAGTCGCGGGGCTCTATGGAGACCCAGTACTTC. It translates to CASESRGSMETQYF.

V is TRBV5-1 and J is TRBJ2-1, with TRBD1 matching 9 bases. This CDR3 spans 18 amino acids. V was pared by 1 base and J by 0 bases, with 8 bases of the junction left unmatched. The germline CDR1 and CDR2 sequences are SGHRS and YFSETQ. The chain's CDR3 is CASSLWTGDPNSYNEQFF. The CDR3 nucleotides read TGCGCCAGCAGCTTGTGGACAGGGGACCCTAACTCCTACAATGAGCAGTTCTTC.